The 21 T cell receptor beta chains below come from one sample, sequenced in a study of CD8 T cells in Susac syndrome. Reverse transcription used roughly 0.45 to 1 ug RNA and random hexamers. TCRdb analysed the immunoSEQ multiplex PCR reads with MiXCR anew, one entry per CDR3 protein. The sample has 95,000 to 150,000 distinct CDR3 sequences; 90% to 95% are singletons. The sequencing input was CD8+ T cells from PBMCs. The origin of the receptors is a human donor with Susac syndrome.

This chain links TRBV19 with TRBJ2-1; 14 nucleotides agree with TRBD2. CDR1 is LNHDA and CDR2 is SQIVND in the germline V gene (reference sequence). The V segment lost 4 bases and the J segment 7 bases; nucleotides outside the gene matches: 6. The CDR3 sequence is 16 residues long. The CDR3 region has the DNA TGTGCCAGTAGTACCGGGACTAGCGGGGGTCGGAATGAGCAGTTCTTC. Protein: CASSTGTSGGRNEQFF.

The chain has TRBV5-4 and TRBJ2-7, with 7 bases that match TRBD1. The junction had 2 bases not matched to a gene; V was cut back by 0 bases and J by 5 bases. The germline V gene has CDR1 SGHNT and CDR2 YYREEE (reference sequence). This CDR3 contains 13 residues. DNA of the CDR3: TGTGCCAGCAGCTTGGAGACAGGGAACGAGCAGTACTTC. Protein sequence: CASSLETGNEQYF.

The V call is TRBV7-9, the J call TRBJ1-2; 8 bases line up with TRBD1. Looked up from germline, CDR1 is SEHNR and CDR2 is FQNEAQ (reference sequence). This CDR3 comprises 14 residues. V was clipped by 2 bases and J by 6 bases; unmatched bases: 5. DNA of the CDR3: TGTGCCAGCAGCTTACAGGGGGCGTCTGATGGCTACACCTTC. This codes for CASSLQGASDGYTF.

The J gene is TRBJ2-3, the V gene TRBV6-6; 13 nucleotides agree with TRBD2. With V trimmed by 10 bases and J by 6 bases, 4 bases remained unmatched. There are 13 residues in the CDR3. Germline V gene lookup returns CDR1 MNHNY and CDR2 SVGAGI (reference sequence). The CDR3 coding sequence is TGTGCCACCACTAGCGGGGGGGCCGATACGCAGTATTTT. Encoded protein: CATTSGGADTQYF.

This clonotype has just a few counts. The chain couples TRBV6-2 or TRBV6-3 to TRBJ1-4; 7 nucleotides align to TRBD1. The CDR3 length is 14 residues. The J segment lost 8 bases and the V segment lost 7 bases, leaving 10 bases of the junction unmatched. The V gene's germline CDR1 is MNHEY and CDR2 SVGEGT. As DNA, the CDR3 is TGTGCCAGCACCTCAGGGGGTATGGAAGAAAAACTGTTTTTT. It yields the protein CASTSGGMEEKLFF.

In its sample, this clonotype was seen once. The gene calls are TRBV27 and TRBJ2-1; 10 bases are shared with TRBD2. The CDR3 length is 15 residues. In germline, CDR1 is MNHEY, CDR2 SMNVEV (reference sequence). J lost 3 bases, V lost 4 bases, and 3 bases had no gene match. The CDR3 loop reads CASSSSGGFYNEQFF. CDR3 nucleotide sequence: TGTGCCAGCAGTTCTAGCGGGGGTTTCTACAATGAGCAGTTCTTC.

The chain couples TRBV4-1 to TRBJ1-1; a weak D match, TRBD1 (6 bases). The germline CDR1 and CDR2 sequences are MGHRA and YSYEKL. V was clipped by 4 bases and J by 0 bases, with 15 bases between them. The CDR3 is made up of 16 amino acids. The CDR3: CASSLEPGHLNTEAFF. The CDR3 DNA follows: TGCGCCAGCAGCCTAGAACCGGGACATTTGAACACTGAAGCTTTCTTT.

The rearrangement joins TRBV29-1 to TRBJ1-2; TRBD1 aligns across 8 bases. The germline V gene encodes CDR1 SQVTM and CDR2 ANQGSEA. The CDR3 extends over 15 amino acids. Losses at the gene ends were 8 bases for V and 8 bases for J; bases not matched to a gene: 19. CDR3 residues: CSSSGGAGGTWGYTF. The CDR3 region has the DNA TGCAGCTCTAGCGGAGGGGCAGGGGGCACGTGGGGCTACACCTTC.

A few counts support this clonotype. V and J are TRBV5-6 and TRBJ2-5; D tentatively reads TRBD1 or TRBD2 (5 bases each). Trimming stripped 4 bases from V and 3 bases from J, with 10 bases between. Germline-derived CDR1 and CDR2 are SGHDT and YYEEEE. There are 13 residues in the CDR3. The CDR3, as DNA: TGTGCCAGCAGCCTGGGGACGGAAGAGACCCAGTACTTC. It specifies CASSLGTEETQYF.

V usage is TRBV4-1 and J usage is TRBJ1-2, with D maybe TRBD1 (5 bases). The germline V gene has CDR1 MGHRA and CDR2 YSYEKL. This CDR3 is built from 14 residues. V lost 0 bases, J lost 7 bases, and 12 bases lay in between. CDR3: CASSQDREASGYTF. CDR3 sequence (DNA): TGCGCCAGCAGCCAAGACAGGGAGGCGAGTGGCTACACCTTC.

The CDR3 coding sequence is TGTGCCAGCAGCGGGGGAGAGGCGCTGTTTTTT. Amino acids: CASSGGEALFF. The rearrangement uses TRBV25-1 and TRBJ1-4; perhaps TRBD1 as D (5 bases). The CDR3 is 11 residues long. Germline CDR1 and CDR2: MGHDK and SYGVNS. Trimming took 6 bases from V and 14 from J, leaving 13 bases between them.

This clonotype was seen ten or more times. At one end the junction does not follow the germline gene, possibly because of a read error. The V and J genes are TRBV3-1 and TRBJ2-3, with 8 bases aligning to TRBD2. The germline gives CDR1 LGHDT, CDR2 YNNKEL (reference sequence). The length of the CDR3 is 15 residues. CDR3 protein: CASSHTRTSTDTQYF. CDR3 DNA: TGTGCCAGCAGCCATACCCGGACTAGCACCGATACGCAGTATTTT.

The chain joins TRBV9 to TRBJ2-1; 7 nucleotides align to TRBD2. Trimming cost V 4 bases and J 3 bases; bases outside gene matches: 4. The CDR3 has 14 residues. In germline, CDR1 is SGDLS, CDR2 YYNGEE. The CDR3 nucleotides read TGTGCCAGCAGCTCCGGGACTAACTACAATGAGCAGTTCTTC. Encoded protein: CASSSGTNYNEQFF.

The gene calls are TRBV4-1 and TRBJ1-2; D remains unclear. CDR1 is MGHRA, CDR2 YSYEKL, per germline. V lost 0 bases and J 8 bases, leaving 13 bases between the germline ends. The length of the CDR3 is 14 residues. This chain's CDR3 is CASSQDRADQGYTF. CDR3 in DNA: TGCGCCAGCAGCCAAGATCGGGCCGACCAGGGCTACACCTTC.

CDR3 amino acids: CASSPRESNTEAFF. In nucleotides, the CDR3 is TGTGCCAGCTCACCACGGGAGTCGAACACTGAAGCTTTCTTT. This sequence joins TRBV18 and TRBJ1-1; D is uncertain. The germline V gene has CDR1 KGHSH and CDR2 LQKENI. Trimming shortened V by 1 base and J by 1 base, and 7 bases separated the two germline ends. There are 14 residues in the CDR3. Looking up the rest from reference TRBV18 and TRBJ1-1 gives the full variable domain: NAGVMQNPRHLVRRRGQEARLRCSPMKGHSHVYWYRQLPEEGLKFMVYLQKENIIDESGMPKERFSAEFPKEGPSILRIQQVVRGDSAAYFCASSPRESNTEAFFGQGTRLTVV.

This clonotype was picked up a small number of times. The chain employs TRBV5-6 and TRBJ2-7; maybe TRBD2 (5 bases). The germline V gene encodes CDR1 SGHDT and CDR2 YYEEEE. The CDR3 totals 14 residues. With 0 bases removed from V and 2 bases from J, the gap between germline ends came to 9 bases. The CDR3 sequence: CASSLGSGTYEQYF. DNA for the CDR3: TGTGCCAGCAGCTTGGGGTCCGGGACCTACGAGCAGTACTTC.

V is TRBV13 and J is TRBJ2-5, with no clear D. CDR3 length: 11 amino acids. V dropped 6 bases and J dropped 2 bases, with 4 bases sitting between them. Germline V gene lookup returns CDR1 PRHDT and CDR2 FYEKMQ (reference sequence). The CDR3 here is CASRLQETQYF. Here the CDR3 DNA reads TGTGCCAGCAGACTACAAGAGACCCAGTACTTC.

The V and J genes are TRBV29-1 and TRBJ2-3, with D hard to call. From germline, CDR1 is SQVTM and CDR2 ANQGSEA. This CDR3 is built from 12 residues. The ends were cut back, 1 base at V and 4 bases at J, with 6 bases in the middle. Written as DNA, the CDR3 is TGCAGCGTTGAAGGTCGCGCAGATACGCAGTATTTT. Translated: CSVEGRADTQYF.

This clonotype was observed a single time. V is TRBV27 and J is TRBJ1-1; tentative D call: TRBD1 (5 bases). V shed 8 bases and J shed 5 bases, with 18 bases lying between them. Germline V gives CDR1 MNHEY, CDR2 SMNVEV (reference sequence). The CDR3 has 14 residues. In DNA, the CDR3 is TGTGCCAGCGGGACCCTCGGGGGAGGAACTGAAGCTTTCTTT. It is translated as CASGTLGGGTEAFF.

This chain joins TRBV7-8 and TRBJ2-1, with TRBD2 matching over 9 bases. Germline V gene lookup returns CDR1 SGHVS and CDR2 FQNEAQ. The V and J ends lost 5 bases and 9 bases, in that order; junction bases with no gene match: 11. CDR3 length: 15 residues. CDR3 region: CASSPPAGGAGEQFF. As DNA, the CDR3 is TGTGCCAGCAGCCCACCGGCGGGGGGGGCAGGTGAGCAGTTCTTC.

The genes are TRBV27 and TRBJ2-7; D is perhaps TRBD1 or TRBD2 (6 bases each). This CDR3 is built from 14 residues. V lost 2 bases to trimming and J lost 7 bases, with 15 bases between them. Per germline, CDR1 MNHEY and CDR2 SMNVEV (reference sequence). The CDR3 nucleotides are TGTGCCAGCAGTTTAATTCTGGGGGGCGAAGAGCAGTACTTC. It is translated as CASSLILGGEEQYF.